These T cell receptor beta chains were read from a single sample in a study of blood T cell repertoires in COVID-19. Produced via immunoSEQ multiplex PCR; TCRdb's table is partial and in-frame only. The sample carries some 66,000 clones, 82% recorded once. The sequencing input was peripheral blood. Receptors were obtained from a man between 60 and 75 years old with acute or convalescent COVID-19. Both conserved end residues are part of each CDR3. Each record gives: V gene, J gene, CDR3 protein.

TRBV6-5	TRBJ1-6	CASSKTGSPLHF
TRBV19	TRBJ1-6	CASSIRDYNSPLHF
TRBV30	TRBJ1-1	CAWSRFTEAFF
TRBV19	TRBJ2-2	CASSIATVGNTGELFF
TRBV25-1	TRBJ1-6	CASSEAFMNSLLHF
TRBV7-9	TRBJ1-3	CASSTRGASGNTIYF
TRBV4-1	TRBJ2-1	CASSQGLPNYNEQFF
TRBV5-1	TRBJ1-4	CASSLGPQGGEEKLFF
TRBV5-6	TRBJ1-2	CASSSFLTPQGVYGYTF
TRBV5-1	TRBJ1-2	CASSLDQGANYGYTF
TRBV11-2	TRBJ2-5	CASSPAGTYQETQYF
TRBV24-1	TRBJ2-5	CATEDSDARETQYF
TRBV15	TRBJ2-5	CATSFRDPGGETQYF
TRBV5-6	TRBJ2-3	CASSLGRLATDTQYF
TRBV6-5	TRBJ1-5	CASRRYSNQPQHF
TRBV29-1	TRBJ2-2	CSVPAGPGGNTGELFF
TRBV5-1	TRBJ1-2	CASSSGGTGENYGYTF
TRBV5-1	TRBJ2-7	CASSGGQGSGEQYF
TRBV5-1	TRBJ2-5	CASSPGLAGKGGETQYF
TRBV29-1	TRBJ2-5	CSVPLAGGETQYF
TRBV6-6	TRBJ1-2	CASIPQGELRGYTF
TRBV7-2	TRBJ2-3	CASSHRGTGSGLDTQYF
TRBV6-5	TRBJ1-4	CASSSRGRGEKLFF
TRBV30	TRBJ2-5	CAWSGQNFRGPKETQYF
TRBV5-1	TRBJ1-4	CASSLGQGAVNEKLFF
TRBV14	TRBJ2-6	CASSQDRVTGANVLTF
TRBV27	TRBJ2-5	CASSSLGQGEETQYF